These 29 T cell receptor beta chains were sequenced from one sample in a study of blood T cell repertoires in COVID-19. Profiled with immunoSEQ multiplex PCR; TCRdb holds only in-frame clones, not every one. The sample includes around 98,000 clones, about 80% of them seen just once. The sequenced material came from peripheral blood. Receptor source: an older man with active or convalescent COVID-19.

The V call is TRBV2, the J call TRBJ2-5, with a possible D match to TRBD1 (5 bases). The V and J ends lost 8 bases and 0 bases respectively, with 7 bases between them. Germline-derived CDR1 and CDR2 are SNHLY and FYNNEI. The CDR3 is 12 amino acids. The CDR3 nucleotides read TGTGCCAGCCGGACAAACCAAGAGACCCAGTACTTC. It is translated as CASRTNQETQYF.

The chain joins TRBV11-3 to TRBJ2-4; 7 nucleotides match TRBD2. Germline trimming cut 4 bases from V and 3 bases from J; bases unmatched to any gene: 3. Germline V CDR1 and CDR2: SGHNT, YENEEA. The CDR3 is 14 residues long. The CDR3 here is CASSSGRGKNIQYF. For the CDR3, the DNA is TGTGCCAGCAGCTCGGGGAGGGGCAAAAACATTCAGTACTTC.

The J gene is TRBJ2-7, the V gene TRBV6-1; 7 bases fit TRBD1. With V trimmed by 3 bases and J by 4 bases, 9 bases remained unmatched. CDR3 length: 15 amino acids. Per the germline V gene, CDR1 is MNHNS and CDR2 is SASEGT. The CDR3 DNA sequence: TGTGCCAGCAGTGACGTCCCCAGGGGGATATACGAGCAGTACTTC. Encoded protein: CASSDVPRGIYEQYF.

This clone appeared a single time. The chain combines TRBV6-2 or TRBV6-3 with TRBJ2-1, with D perhaps TRBD2 (6 bases). This CDR3 is 14 amino acids long. The germline V and J ends were trimmed by 7 bases and 10 bases, with 20 bases remaining between them. Germline V CDR1 and CDR2: MNHEY, SVGEGT. DNA for the CDR3: TGTGCCAGCATCCCCAGACTAGAAAGTGGAGAGCAGTTCTTC. Translation: CASIPRLESGEQFF.

CDR3 in DNA: TGTGCCAGCAGCCAAGAAGGTCAATCTAGCGGATCAGATACGCAGTATTTT. The encoded protein is CASSQEGQSSGSDTQYF. V and J are TRBV4-2 and TRBJ2-3, with TRBD2 identical over 7 bases. The CDR3 is made up of 17 amino acids. Germline values: CDR1 LGHNA, CDR2 YNFKEQ. V lost 0 bases, J lost 4 bases, and 10 bases stayed unmatched.

J is TRBJ1-2 and V is TRBV6-1; TRBD1 agrees at 8 bases. Trimming took 1 base from V and 6 from J; bases not matched to a gene: 4. CDR3 length equals 14 residues. Germline values: CDR1 MNHNS, CDR2 SASEGT. CDR3 residues: CASSEGQGTHGYTF. DNA for the CDR3: TGTGCCAGCAGTGAAGGACAGGGGACCCATGGCTACACCTTC.

The rearrangement links TRBV30 to TRBJ2-2; D might be TRBD1 (6 bases). The CDR3 is made up of 14 amino acids. Germline V gene sequence: CDR1 GTSNPN, CDR2 SVGIG (reference sequence). V was pared by 5 bases and J by 4 bases, with 14 bases between. The CDR3 sequence: CAWGKQGSTGELFF. CDR3 nucleotides: TGTGCCTGGGGGAAACAGGGTAGCACCGGGGAGCTGTTTTTT.

The genes are TRBV5-1 and TRBJ1-1, with TRBD1 as a possible D gene (6 bases). The V gene's germline CDR1 is SGHRS and CDR2 YFSETQ. The CDR3 length is 14 residues. V lost 0 bases and J 0 bases, leaving 6 bases between the germline ends. CDR3 region: CASSLDRVNTEAFF. The CDR3 DNA reads TGCGCCAGCAGCTTGGACAGGGTGAACACTGAAGCTTTCTTT.

The chain is built from TRBV19 and TRBJ1-2; 10 bases map to TRBD1. V dropped 5 bases and J dropped 0; count of bases not matched to a gene: 6. Germline lookup yields CDR1 LNHDA and CDR2 SQIVND (reference sequence). The CDR3 runs to 16 residues. CDR3 DNA: TGTGCCAGTAGTCCTTGGACAGGGGGAGCTAACTATGGCTACACCTTC. It specifies CASSPWTGGANYGYTF.

V and J are TRBV7-3 and TRBJ2-1; no clear D. This CDR3 is built from 15 residues. The V end was cut by 1 base, the J end by 0 bases, with 7 bases between. Germline CDR1 is SGHTA and CDR2 is FQGTGA. The CDR3 protein is CASSLSLDSYNEQFF. For the CDR3, the DNA is TGTGCCAGCAGCTTAAGTCTAGACTCCTACAATGAGCAGTTCTTC.

This rearrangement joins TRBV7-2 to TRBJ2-7, with 9 bases identical to TRBD2. The ends lost 6 bases at V and 0 bases at J; junction bases unmatched: 6. Germline CDR1 reads SGHTA; CDR2 reads FQGNSA. This CDR3 is 15 amino acids long. The CDR3 is CASRRRGGSSYEQYF. The CDR3 DNA is TGTGCCAGCAGGAGGCGGGGGGGAAGCTCCTACGAGCAGTACTTC.

The V call is TRBV5-1, the J call TRBJ2-2; D ambiguous. Germline CDR1 is SGHRS and CDR2 is YFSETQ. With 3 bases removed from V and 5 bases from J, the gap between germline ends came to 11 bases. The CDR3 covers 14 residues. CDR3 sequence (DNA): TGCGCCAGCAGCTCTTCTCTCTCTACCGGGGAGCTGTTTTTT. It codes for CASSSSLSTGELFF.

The chain carries TRBV6-5 and TRBJ1-6, with D tentatively TRBD1 (5 bases). V was clipped by 0 bases and J by 7 bases, with 10 bases between them. The CDR3 extends over 15 amino acids. The germline gives CDR1 MNHEY, CDR2 SVGAGI. CDR3: CASSYSWGRNSPLHF. For the CDR3, the DNA is TGTGCCAGCAGTTACTCCTGGGGCAGAAATTCACCCCTCCACTTT.

The chain joins TRBV19 to TRBJ1-2; 8 nucleotides line up with TRBD1. The V and J ends lost 0 bases and 4 bases, in that order; junction bases with no gene match: 4. Germline V gene sequence: CDR1 LNHDA, CDR2 SQIVND (reference sequence). The CDR3 sequence is 15 residues long. CDR3 region: CASSIDNRGSYGYTF. Here the CDR3 DNA reads TGTGCCAGTAGTATAGATAACAGGGGGAGCTATGGCTACACCTTC.

The chain couples TRBV6-5 to TRBJ2-3; maybe TRBD1 (6 bases). V dropped 7 bases and J dropped 8 bases, with 10 bases sitting between them. CDR3 size: 11 residues. Germline CDR1 is MNHEY and CDR2 is SVGAGI. CDR3 coding DNA: TGTGCCAGCAAACTAGGGGGTACGCAGTATTTT. Encoded protein: CASKLGGTQYF.

The chain combines TRBV2 with TRBJ1-2, with TRBD1 identical over 10 bases. Germline V gives CDR1 SNHLY, CDR2 FYNNEI. V lost 4 bases to trimming and J lost 5 bases; unmatched junction nucleotides: 4. The CDR3 is made up of 14 amino acids. The CDR3 loop is CASSAPDRGYGYTF. The CDR3 nucleotides are TGTGCCAGCAGTGCCCCGGACAGGGGGTATGGCTACACCTTC. The variable domain in full, with the rest retrieved from reference TRBV2 and TRBJ1-2, is EPEVTQTPSHQVTQMGQEVILRCVPISNHLYFYWYRQILGQKVEFLVSFYNNEISEKSEIFDDQFSVERPDGSNFTLKIRSTKLEDSAMYFCASSAPDRGYGYTFGSGTRLTVV.

CDR3 nucleotide sequence: TGTGCCAGCAGGTCCCGACAGGGAACTTACAATGAGCAGTTCTTC. It is translated as CASRSRQGTYNEQFF. This rearrangement joins TRBV6-5 to TRBJ2-1; 7 nucleotides agree with TRBD1. J lost 4 bases, V lost 6 bases, and 9 bases had no gene match. Per germline, CDR1 MNHEY and CDR2 SVGAGI. This CDR3 spans 15 amino acids.

A single count supports this clone. The chain employs TRBV29-1 and TRBJ1-1, with a weak D call TRBD1 (6 bases). V lost 4 bases to trimming and J lost 1 base, with 10 bases between them. The CDR3 loop spans 13 amino acids. CDR1 and CDR2 from the germline V gene are SQVTM and ANQGSEA. Written as DNA, the CDR3 is TGCAGCGTTGCCCCGACAGGGAACACTGAAGCTTTCTTT. Encoded protein: CSVAPTGNTEAFF.

Written as DNA, the CDR3 is TGCGCCAGCAGCGGCCAGGGACTAGCGGGGGGGCCCGCCGGGGAGCTGTTTTTT. This encodes CASSGQGLAGGPAGELFF. V and J are TRBV5-1 and TRBJ2-2; 16 nucleotides agree with TRBD2. V was pared by 4 bases and J by 6 bases, with 9 bases of the junction left unmatched. Germline V gene data show CDR1 as SGHRS and CDR2 as YFSETQ. The CDR3 is made up of 18 amino acids.

The J gene is TRBJ2-3, the V gene TRBV11-2; possibly TRBD1 for D (5 bases). Trimming removed 5 bases at V and 6 bases at J, with 12 bases between. The germline gives CDR1 SGHAT, CDR2 FQNNGV. The CDR3 sequence is 13 residues long. DNA of the CDR3: TGTGCCAGCAGCCCAGGGTTTAGCGATACGCAGTATTTT. This sequence encodes CASSPGFSDTQYF.

The chain employs TRBV3-1 (or the pseudogene TRBV3-2) and TRBJ1-2; no firm D call. The CDR3 totals 13 residues. Trimming cost V 3 bases and J 3 bases, with 8 bases left between them. CDR1 is LGHDT, CDR2 YNNKEL, per germline (reference sequence). CDR3 loop: CASSQRMDYGYTF. For the CDR3, the DNA is TGTGCCAGCAGCCAGAGGATGGACTATGGCTACACCTTC.

The chain uses TRBV9 and TRBJ1-5; maybe TRBD1 (5 bases). Per germline, CDR1 SGDLS and CDR2 YYNGEE. CDR3 length: 15 amino acids. V lost 0 bases and J 1 base, leaving 8 bases between the germline ends. DNA of the CDR3: TGTGCCAGCAGCGTAGGTCGGGGGAGCAATCAGCCCCAGCATTTT. It codes for CASSVGRGSNQPQHF.

This chain connects TRBV29-1 to TRBJ2-7; D perhaps matches TRBD1 (5 bases). Per the germline V gene, CDR1 is SQVTM and CDR2 is ANQGSEA. V dropped 3 bases and J dropped 3 bases, with 12 bases sitting between them. The CDR3 consists of 13 residues. The CDR3 bases are TGCAGCGTTGACGTTCAGGGCGGCTACGAGCAGTACTTC. Protein sequence: CSVDVQGGYEQYF.

J is TRBJ1-1 and V is TRBV7-9; a weak D match, TRBD1 (6 bases). The CDR3 covers 12 residues. The V and J ends lost 5 bases and 7 bases respectively, with 11 bases between them. Per germline, CDR1 SEHNR and CDR2 FQNEAQ (reference sequence). The DNA for the CDR3 is TGTGCCAGCAGCCCCGGGACAAGTGAAGCTTTCTTT. It is translated as CASSPGTSEAFF.

This chain links TRBV27 with TRBJ1-2; D not certain. The germline V gene encodes CDR1 MNHEY and CDR2 SMNVEV (reference sequence). V lost 4 bases and J 8 bases, leaving 14 bases between the germline ends. There are 13 residues in the CDR3. In nucleotides, the CDR3 is TGTGCCAGCAGTTCCGACTTCTCGCGGGGCTACACCTTC. This translates into CASSSDFSRGYTF.

This chain links TRBV28 with TRBJ1-1; D unresolved. The CDR3 extends over 14 amino acids. Trimming took 3 bases from V and 3 from J, leaving 11 bases between them. CDR1 is MDHEN and CDR2 is SYDVKM in the germline V gene. The CDR3 sequence: CASSLEGRDTEAFF. CDR3 nucleotide sequence: TGTGCCAGCAGTTTGGAAGGGAGGGACACTGAAGCTTTCTTT.

J is TRBJ1-1 and V is TRBV9; D is undetermined. The CDR3 totals 15 residues. Germline-derived CDR1 and CDR2 are SGDLS and YYNGEE. The V end lost 0 bases, the J end lost 6 bases, and 15 bases lay between the germline ends. Here the CDR3 reads CASSVVEGRMAEAFF. The CDR3 region has the DNA TGTGCCAGCAGCGTAGTTGAGGGTCGCATGGCTGAAGCTTTCTTT.

As DNA, the CDR3 is TGTGCCTGGTTTTTAGGACAGGGGACTGGAAACACCATATATTTT. Translation: CAWFLGQGTGNTIYF. The V gene is TRBV30, the J gene TRBJ1-3; 9 positions match TRBD1. The germline V gene has CDR1 GTSNPN and CDR2 SVGIG (reference sequence). CDR3 length equals 15 residues. Trimming cost V 5 bases and J 2 bases; bases outside gene matches: 7. Drawing the rest from reference TRBV30 and TRBJ1-3, the complete variable domain is SQTIHQWPATLVQPVGSPLSLECTVEGTSNPNLYWYRQAAGRGLQLLFYSVGIGQISSEVPQNLSASRPQDRQFILSSKKLLLSDSGFYLCAWFLGQGTGNTIYFGEGSWLTVV.

Here the CDR3 DNA reads TGCGCCAGCAGGGCCGGGACGGAGGGTGCAGATACGCAGTATTTT. This encodes CASRAGTEGADTQYF. The chain recombines TRBV5-1 with TRBJ2-3, with D possibly being TRBD2 (6 bases). The CDR3 is made up of 15 amino acids. From germline, CDR1 is SGHRS and CDR2 YFSETQ. The V end was cut by 5 bases, the J end by 4 bases, with 17 bases between. Based on the CDR3 plus reference TRBV5-1 and TRBJ2-3, the full variable domain is KAGVTQTPRYLIKTRGQQVTLSCSPISGHRSVSWYQQTPGQGLQFLFEYFSETQRNKGNFPGRFSGRQFSNSRSEMNVSTLELGDSALYLCASRAGTEGADTQYFGPGTRLTVL.